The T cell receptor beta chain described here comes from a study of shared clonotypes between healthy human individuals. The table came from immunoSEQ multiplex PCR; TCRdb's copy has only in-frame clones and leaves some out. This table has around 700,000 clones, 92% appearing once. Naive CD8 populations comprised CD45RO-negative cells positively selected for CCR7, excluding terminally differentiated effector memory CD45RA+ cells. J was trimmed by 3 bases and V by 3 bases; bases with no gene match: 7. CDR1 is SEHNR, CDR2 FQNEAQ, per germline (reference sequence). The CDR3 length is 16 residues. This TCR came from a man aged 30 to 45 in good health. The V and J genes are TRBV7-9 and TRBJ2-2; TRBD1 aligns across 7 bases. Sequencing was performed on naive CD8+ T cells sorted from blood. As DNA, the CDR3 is TGTGCCAGCAGCTTCTCCGGGACAGAATACACCGGGGAGCTGTTTTTT. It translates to CASSFSGTEYTGELFF.